Listed below are T cell receptor beta chains from one sample, sequenced in a study of T cell responses to AZD1222 COVID-19 vaccine. Libraries were prepared by immunoSEQ multiplex PCR; TCRdb keeps only in-frame clonotypes and omits some of them. This sample yields about 92,000 clones, of which 91% are seen a single time; around 6.9% belongs to the top ten. The source was peripheral blood, collected on day 0 of AZD1222 vaccination. The receptors originated from an adult in good health. The CDR3 runs from the conserved cysteine through the conserved F or W. The D gene is left open where the match is weak. Clone sizes are given selectively: once, few, many, or a class where the clone is expanded.

abundance: .; v_gene: TRBV18; j_gene: TRBJ2-2; d_gene: .; CDR3nt: TGTGCCAGCTCGGCGAACACCGGGGAGCTGTTTTTT; CDR3aa: CASSANTGELFF
abundance: .; v_gene: TRBV5-4; j_gene: TRBJ1-5; d_gene: .; CDR3nt: TGTGCCAGCAGCTTGGGGGGCACGGAAAATCAGCCCCAGCATTTT; CDR3aa: CASSLGGTENQPQHF
abundance: .; v_gene: TRBV7-3; j_gene: TRBJ2-1; d_gene: TRBD2; CDR3nt: TGTGCCAGCAGCTTACAGTTAGCGGGGAGGTGGGACAATGAGCAGTTCTTC; CDR3aa: CASSLQLAGRWDNEQFF
abundance: .; v_gene: TRBV30; j_gene: TRBJ1-6; d_gene: .; CDR3nt: TGTGCCTGGGGCCTCTTAGCGAATTCACCCCTCCACTTT; CDR3aa: CAWGLLANSPLHF
abundance: once; v_gene: TRBV6-6; j_gene: TRBJ1-1; d_gene: .; CDR3nt: TGTGCCAGCAGTTACTCCAGGGTAGACACTGAAGCTTTCTTT; CDR3aa: CASSYSRVDTEAFF
abundance: .; v_gene: TRBV7-8; j_gene: TRBJ1-1; d_gene: .; CDR3nt: TGTGCCAGCAGCTTAAATGTGAACACTGAAGCTTTCTTT; CDR3aa: CASSLNVNTEAFF
abundance: .; v_gene: TRBV5-5; j_gene: TRBJ2-4; d_gene: .; CDR3nt: TGTGCCAGCAGCTTGAGGGTTCCGGGGCACATTCAGTACTTC; CDR3aa: CASSLRVPGHIQYF
abundance: .; v_gene: TRBV7-3; j_gene: TRBJ2-5; d_gene: TRBD1; CDR3nt: TGTGCCAGCAGCAAAACCCGGGACAGGGGAAAAGAGACCCAGTACTTC; CDR3aa: CASSKTRDRGKETQYF
abundance: .; v_gene: TRBV19; j_gene: TRBJ1-5; d_gene: .; CDR3nt: TGTGCCAGTAGTATGACAGAAGATCAGCCCCAGCATTTT; CDR3aa: CASSMTEDQPQHF
abundance: few; v_gene: TRBV19; j_gene: TRBJ2-7; d_gene: TRBD1; CDR3nt: TGTGCCAGTAGTCTGGACAGGCGGAGGTACTTC; CDR3aa: CASSLDRRRYF
abundance: once; v_gene: TRBV6-1; j_gene: TRBJ1-6; d_gene: .; CDR3nt: TGTGCCAGCAGTGAAGTCGGCGCCGGTAATTCACCCCTCCACTTT; CDR3aa: CASSEVGAGNSPLHF
abundance: .; v_gene: TRBV9; j_gene: TRBJ2-7; d_gene: .; CDR3nt: TGTGCCAGCAGCGTAGACCCTGGGGAAACCTACGAGCAGTACTTC; CDR3aa: CASSVDPGETYEQYF
abundance: .; v_gene: TRBV10-3; j_gene: TRBJ1-5; d_gene: TRBD1; CDR3nt: TGTGCCATCAGCCCGCAAGGCAGGGGGCAAACAAATCAGCCCCAGCATTTT; CDR3aa: CAISPQGRGQTNQPQHF
abundance: .; v_gene: TRBV19; j_gene: TRBJ2-3; d_gene: TRBD2; CDR3nt: TGTGCCAGTAGCCCAAGCGGGGGGGCCAGCGCAGATACGCAGTATTTT; CDR3aa: CASSPSGGASADTQYF
abundance: .; v_gene: TRBV28; j_gene: TRBJ2-3; d_gene: TRBD1; CDR3nt: TGTGCCAGCAGTAGGGACAGAGTAACAGATACGCAGTATTTT; CDR3aa: CASSRDRVTDTQYF
abundance: .; v_gene: TRBV4-1; j_gene: TRBJ2-4; d_gene: .; CDR3nt: TGCGCCAGCAGCCACCCCCCCGACCGGACGGAATACATTCAGTACTTC; CDR3aa: CASSHPPDRTEYIQYF
abundance: .; v_gene: TRBV7-9; j_gene: TRBJ1-5; d_gene: TRBD1; CDR3nt: TGTGCCAGCAGCTTAGCTGACAGGGTGGGCAATCAGCCCCAGCATTTT; CDR3aa: CASSLADRVGNQPQHF